The T cell receptor beta chain described here comes from a study of OX40 agonist ivuxolimab in advanced cancers. Overall study context: Patients in the trial were receiving intravenous ivuxolimab every 2 weeks, at doses of 0.01 to 10 mg/kg.

With autoimmune disease history or systemic immunosuppression, patients were excluded. The method was immunoSEQ multiplex PCR; TCRdb's version includes in-frame clones alone and lacks a portion of them. The sample records about 45,000 clones, 84% being singletons. Broader study findings: Both blood CD4+ and CD8+ T cells showed clonal growth by week 6 at 0.1 to 3.0 mg/kg.

With regard to this clone: Its specificity is unknown.

The sequencing here drew on CD4+ or CD8+ T cells sorted from blood, taken in a trial of the OX40 agonist ivuxolimab. This TCR was recovered from an adult with an advanced solid tumor such as melanoma, head and neck, liver or kidney cancer.

The CDR3 DNA sequence: TGTGCCAGGATGAGACAGGACATGAACACTGAAGCTTTCTTT. Its translation: CARMRQDMNTEAFF. The chain combines TRBV2 with TRBJ1-1; D might be TRBD1 (6 bases). V shed 9 bases and J shed 0 bases, with 14 bases lying between them. Per germline, CDR1 SNHLY and CDR2 FYNNEI. This CDR3 is built from 14 residues.